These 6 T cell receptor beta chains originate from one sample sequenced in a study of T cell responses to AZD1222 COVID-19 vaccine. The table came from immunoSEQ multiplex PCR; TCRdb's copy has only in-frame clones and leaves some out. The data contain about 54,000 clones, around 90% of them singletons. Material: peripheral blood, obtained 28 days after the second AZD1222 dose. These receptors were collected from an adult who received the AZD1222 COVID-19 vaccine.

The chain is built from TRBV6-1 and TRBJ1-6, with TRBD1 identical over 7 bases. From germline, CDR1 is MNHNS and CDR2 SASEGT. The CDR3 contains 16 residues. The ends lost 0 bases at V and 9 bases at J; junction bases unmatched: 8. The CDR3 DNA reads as TGTGCCAGCAGTGAAGCCCCGGGACAGCCGACTTCACCCCTCCACTTT. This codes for CASSEAPGQPTSPLHF.

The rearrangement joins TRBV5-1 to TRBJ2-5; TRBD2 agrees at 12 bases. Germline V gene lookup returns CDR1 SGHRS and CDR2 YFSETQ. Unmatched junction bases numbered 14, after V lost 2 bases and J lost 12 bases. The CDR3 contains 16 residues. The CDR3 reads CASSLRTSGDFSEEYF. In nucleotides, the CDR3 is TGCGCCAGCAGCTTAAGGACTAGCGGGGATTTTTCCGAGGAGTACTTC.

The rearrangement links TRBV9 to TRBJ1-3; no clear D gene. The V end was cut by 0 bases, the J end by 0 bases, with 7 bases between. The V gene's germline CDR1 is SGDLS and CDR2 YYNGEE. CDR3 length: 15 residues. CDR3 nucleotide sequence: TGTGCCAGCAGCGTAGCTGAGGACTCTGGAAACACCATATATTTT. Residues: CASSVAEDSGNTIYF.

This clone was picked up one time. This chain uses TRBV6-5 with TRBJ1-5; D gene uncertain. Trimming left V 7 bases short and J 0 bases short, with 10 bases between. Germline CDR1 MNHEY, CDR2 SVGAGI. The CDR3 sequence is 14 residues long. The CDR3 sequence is CASKGSDSNQPQHF. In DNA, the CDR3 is TGTGCCAGCAAAGGGTCAGATAGCAATCAGCCCCAGCATTTT.

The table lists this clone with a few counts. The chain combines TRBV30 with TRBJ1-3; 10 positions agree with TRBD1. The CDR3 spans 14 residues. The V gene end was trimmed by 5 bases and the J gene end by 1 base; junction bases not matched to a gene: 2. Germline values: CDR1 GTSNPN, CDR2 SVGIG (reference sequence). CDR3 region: CAWGQGGSGNTIYF. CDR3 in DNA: TGTGCCTGGGGACAGGGGGGATCTGGAAACACCATATATTTT.

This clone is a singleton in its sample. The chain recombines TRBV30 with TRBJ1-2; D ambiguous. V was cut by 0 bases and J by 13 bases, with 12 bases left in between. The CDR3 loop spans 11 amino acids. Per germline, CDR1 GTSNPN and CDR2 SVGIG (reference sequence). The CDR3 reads CAWSVGSVGTF. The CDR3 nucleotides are TGTGCCTGGAGTGTAGGGTCGGTGGGCACCTTC.